This T cell receptor (beta chain) was documented in a study of cytomegalovirus exposure and HLA in healthy donors. Findings of the study overall: A later analysis found first-cohort TCR clusters tended to co-occur in the 95 to 150 validation repertoires. 150 to 200 TCR beta chains were listed as cytomegalovirus-associated.

V dropped 7 bases and J dropped 4 bases, with 10 bases sitting between them. Germline values: CDR1 SNHLY, CDR2 FYNNEI. The CDR3 runs to 13 residues. Points on this clone: Its cognate antigen is unknown.

TCRdb's table, derived via immunoSEQ multiplex PCR, lists solely in-frame clones and lacks some. In the table there are more than 50,000 clones, around 94% of which are singletons. V usage is TRBV2 and J usage is TRBJ2-2; maybe TRBD2 (6 bases). The receptor was derived from a man between 18 and 35 years old in good health and CMV-seronegative. Sequenced material: PBMCs. CDR3 protein: CASTGRITGELFF. For the CDR3, the DNA is TGTGCCAGCACCGGGAGAATCACCGGGGAGCTGTTTTTT.